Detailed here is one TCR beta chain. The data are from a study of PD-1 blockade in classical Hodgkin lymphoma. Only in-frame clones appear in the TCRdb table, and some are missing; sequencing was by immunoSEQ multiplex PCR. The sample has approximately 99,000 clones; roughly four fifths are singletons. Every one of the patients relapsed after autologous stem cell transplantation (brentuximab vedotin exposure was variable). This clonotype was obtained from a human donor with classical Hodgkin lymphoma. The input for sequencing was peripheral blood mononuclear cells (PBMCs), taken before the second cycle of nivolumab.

CDR3 nucleotides: TGTGCCAGCAGCTTACTAGCGGGCCACACCGGGGAGCTGTTTTTT. Residues: CASSLLAGHTGELFF. This chain links TRBV7-9 with TRBJ2-2; 8 nucleotides agree with TRBD2. Germline CDR1 and CDR2: SEHNR and FQNEAQ (reference sequence). The CDR3 is 15 residues long. V dropped 2 bases and J dropped 3; count of bases not matched to a gene: 2.